This T cell receptor (beta chain) was recorded in a study of cytomegalovirus exposure and HLA in healthy donors. At the time of sampling, donors were nominally healthy, though unrecorded immune exposures were likely. Germline lookup yields CDR1 KGHSH and CDR2 LQKENI. The ends were cut back, 3 bases at V and 6 bases at J, with 9 bases in the middle. This CDR3 comprises 13 residues. The PCR used 60 Vbeta and 13 Jbeta primers. The data were produced by immunoSEQ multiplex PCR, yet TCRdb's version contains in-frame clones alone and is incomplete. The table shows around 140,000 clones, with 75% to 90% occurring only once.

The clonotype comes from a woman in her forties or fifties in good health and CMV-seropositive. The sample consisted of PBMCs. This chain uses TRBV18 with TRBJ2-1, with D tentatively TRBD1 (6 bases). Here the CDR3 reads CASSPSGVNEQFF. Written as DNA, the CDR3 is TGTGCCAGCTCACCGTCAGGGGTCAATGAGCAGTTCTTC.